Listed below are T cell receptor beta chains from one sample, sequenced in a study of CD8 T cells in ankylosing spondylitis. Each CDR3 protein gets one entry after TCRdb re-called the 5' RACE reads with MiXCR. The sample shows 100,000 to 150,000 distinct CDR3 sequences, roughly 18% of them seen only once. The specimen sequenced was blood, either unsorted or a sorted T cell fraction (not recorded which). The source of these receptors is a male donor with ankylosing spondylitis. Each CDR3 is given with its conserved first and last residue. Each record gives: clone size, V gene, J gene, D gene, CDR3 protein, CDR3 DNA. D genes are given only for firm matches. Expanded clones are given a class, and other clones once, few, many or no size at all.

abundance: .; v_gene: TRBV20-1; j_gene: TRBJ2-1; d_gene: .; CDR3aa: CSAPTGSLQFF; CDR3nt: TGCAGTGCTCCCACAGGGTCGTTGCAGTTCTTC
abundance: .; v_gene: TRBV4-1; j_gene: TRBJ2-1; d_gene: .; CDR3aa: CASSGLLTGPFF; CDR3nt: TGCGCCAGCAGTGGTTTGTTGACCGGACCGTTCTTC
abundance: many; v_gene: TRBV29-1; j_gene: TRBJ2-6; d_gene: TRBD1; CDR3aa: CSVPGTGQPGANVLTF; CDR3nt: TGCAGCGTTCCTGGGACAGGACAGCCTGGGGCCAACGTCCTGACTTTC
abundance: many; v_gene: TRBV5-1; j_gene: TRBJ1-2; d_gene: .; CDR3aa: CASSLMRRESPNYGYTF; CDR3nt: TGCGCCAGCAGCTTGATGCGAAGGGAGAGTCCTAACTATGGCTACACCTTC
abundance: few; v_gene: TRBV28; j_gene: TRBJ1-2; d_gene: .; CDR3aa: CASSLSPNNNYGYTF; CDR3nt: TGTGCCAGCAGTTTAAGCCCTAACAATAACTATGGCTACACCTTC
abundance: .; v_gene: TRBV4-3; j_gene: TRBJ2-1; d_gene: .; CDR3aa: CASSQASGVYNEQFF; CDR3nt: TGCGCCAGCAGCCAAGCGAGCGGAGTTTACAATGAGCAGTTCTTC
abundance: few; v_gene: TRBV20-1; j_gene: TRBJ2-1; d_gene: .; CDR3aa: CSSLDSYSSYNEQFF; CDR3nt: TGCAGTTCCTTAGACTCGTATAGCTCCTACAATGAGCAGTTCTTC
abundance: .; v_gene: TRBV27; j_gene: TRBJ2-7; d_gene: .; CDR3aa: CASSLQTASYEQYF; CDR3nt: TGTGCCAGCAGCCTCCAGACGGCCTCCTACGAGCAGTACTTC
abundance: few; v_gene: TRBV15; j_gene: TRBJ2-7; d_gene: .; CDR3aa: CATSRDAPGNEQYF; CDR3nt: TGTGCCACCAGCAGAGACGCCCCGGGGAACGAGCAGTACTTC
abundance: many; v_gene: TRBV12-3/TRBV12-4; j_gene: TRBJ1-4; d_gene: TRBD1; CDR3aa: CASSGQGNEKLFF; CDR3nt: TGTGCCAGCAGCGGACAGGGGAATGAAAAACTGTTTTTT
abundance: .; v_gene: TRBV14; j_gene: TRBJ2-4; d_gene: TRBD1; CDR3aa: CASSQDLDRGAIQYF; CDR3nt: TGTGCCAGCAGCCAAGATCTGGACAGGGGAGCCATTCAGTACTTC
abundance: .; v_gene: TRBV7-9; j_gene: TRBJ2-6; d_gene: .; CDR3aa: CASSPPAVSGANVLTF; CDR3nt: TGTGCCAGCAGCCCCCCGGCGGTCTCTGGGGCCAACGTCCTGACTTTC
abundance: many; v_gene: TRBV25-1; j_gene: TRBJ1-2; d_gene: .; CDR3aa: CASSVTEKGGYTF; CDR3nt: TGTGCCAGCAGTGTTACAGAAAAAGGAGGCTACACCTTC
abundance: once; v_gene: TRBV7-9; j_gene: TRBJ2-5; d_gene: .; CDR3aa: CASSLTLQIQETQYF; CDR3nt: TGTGCCAGCAGCTTAACCCTGCAGATCCAAGAGACCCAGTACTTC
abundance: .; v_gene: TRBV4-3; j_gene: TRBJ2-1; d_gene: .; CDR3aa: CASSQLSGNEQFF; CDR3nt: TGCGCCAGCAGCCAGCTGAGTGGGAATGAGCAGTTCTTC
abundance: .; v_gene: TRBV29-1; j_gene: TRBJ2-7; d_gene: .; CDR3aa: CSVDEGRPYEQYF; CDR3nt: TGCAGCGTTGACGAGGGAAGACCCTACGAGCAGTACTTC
abundance: .; v_gene: TRBV28; j_gene: TRBJ2-4; d_gene: .; CDR3aa: CASEGGDIQYF; CDR3nt: TGTGCCAGCGAGGGGGGCGACATTCAGTACTTC
abundance: few; v_gene: TRBV5-6; j_gene: TRBJ2-7; d_gene: .; CDR3aa: CASSLRHLRTYEQYF; CDR3nt: TGTGCCAGCAGCTTGCGACACTTACGTACCTACGAGCAGTACTTC
abundance: .; v_gene: TRBV28; j_gene: TRBJ2-2; d_gene: TRBD2; CDR3aa: CASSYRLAGPAGELFF; CDR3nt: TGTGCCAGCAGTTACAGACTAGCGGGACCTGCCGGGGAGCTGTTTTTT
abundance: few; v_gene: TRBV6-5; j_gene: TRBJ2-1; d_gene: .; CDR3aa: CASSYGRSSYNEQFF; CDR3nt: TGTGCCAGCAGTTACGGGAGGAGCTCCTACAATGAGCAGTTCTTC
abundance: few; v_gene: TRBV20-1; j_gene: TRBJ1-5; d_gene: TRBD1; CDR3aa: CSARVLQGARDQPQHF; CDR3nt: TGCAGTGCTAGAGTCCTCCAGGGGGCACGGGACCAGCCCCAGCATTTT
abundance: many; v_gene: TRBV12-3/TRBV12-4; j_gene: TRBJ2-3; d_gene: .; CDR3aa: CASSLKGTDTQYF; CDR3nt: TGTGCCAGCAGTTTAAAGGGCACCGATACGCAGTATTTT